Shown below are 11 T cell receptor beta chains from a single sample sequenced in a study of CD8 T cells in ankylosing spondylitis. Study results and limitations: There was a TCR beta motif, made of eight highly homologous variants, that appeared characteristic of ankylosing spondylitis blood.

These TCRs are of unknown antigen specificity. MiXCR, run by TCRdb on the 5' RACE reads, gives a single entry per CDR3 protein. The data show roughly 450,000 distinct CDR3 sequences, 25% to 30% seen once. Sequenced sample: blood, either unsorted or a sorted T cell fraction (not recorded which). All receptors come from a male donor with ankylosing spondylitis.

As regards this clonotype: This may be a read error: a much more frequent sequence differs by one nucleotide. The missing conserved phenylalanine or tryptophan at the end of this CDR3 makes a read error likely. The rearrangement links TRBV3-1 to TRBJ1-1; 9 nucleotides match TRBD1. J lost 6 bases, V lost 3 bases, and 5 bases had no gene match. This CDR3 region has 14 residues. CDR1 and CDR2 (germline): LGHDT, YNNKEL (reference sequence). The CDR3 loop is CASSHTGGASEAFS. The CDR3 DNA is TGTGCCAGCAGCCACACAGGGGGCGCGTCTGAAGCTTTCTCT.

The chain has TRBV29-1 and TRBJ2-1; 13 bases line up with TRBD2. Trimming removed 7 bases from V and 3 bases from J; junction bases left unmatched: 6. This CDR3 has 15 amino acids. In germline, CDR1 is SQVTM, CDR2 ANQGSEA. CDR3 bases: TGCAGCGGGGGGACTAGCGGGAATAACTACAATGAGCAGTTCTTC. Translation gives CSGGTSGNNYNEQFF.

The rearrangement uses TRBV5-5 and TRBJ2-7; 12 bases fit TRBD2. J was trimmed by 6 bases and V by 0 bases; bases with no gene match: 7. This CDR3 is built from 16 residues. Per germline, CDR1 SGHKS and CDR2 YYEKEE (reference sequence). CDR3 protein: CASSLELAGGLFEQYF. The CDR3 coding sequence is TGTGCCAGCAGCTTGGAACTAGCGGGAGGACTGTTCGAGCAGTACTTC.

CDR3 DNA sequence: TGTGCCAGCAGTGAGACCGCCCCTAATGAAAAACTGTTTTTT. Encoded protein: CASSETAPNEKLFF. This chain connects TRBV2 to TRBJ1-4; D call uncertain. The V and J ends lost 3 bases and 3 bases respectively, with 8 bases between them. The CDR3 sequence is 14 residues long. Germline CDR1 SNHLY, CDR2 FYNNEI.

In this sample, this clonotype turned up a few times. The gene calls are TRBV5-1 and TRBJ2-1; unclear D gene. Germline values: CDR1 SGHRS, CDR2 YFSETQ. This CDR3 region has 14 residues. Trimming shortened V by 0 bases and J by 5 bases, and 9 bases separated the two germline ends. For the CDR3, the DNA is TGCGCCAGCAGCTTGGGGGATTGGAACAATGAGCAGTTCTTC. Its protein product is CASSLGDWNNEQFF.

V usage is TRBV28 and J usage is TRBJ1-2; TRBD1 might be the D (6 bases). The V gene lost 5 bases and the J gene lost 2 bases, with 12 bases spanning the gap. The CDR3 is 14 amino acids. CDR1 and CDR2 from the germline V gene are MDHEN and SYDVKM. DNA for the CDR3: TGTGCCAGCAGTATAGGACAGCGGAACTATGGCTACACCTTC. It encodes CASSIGQRNYGYTF.

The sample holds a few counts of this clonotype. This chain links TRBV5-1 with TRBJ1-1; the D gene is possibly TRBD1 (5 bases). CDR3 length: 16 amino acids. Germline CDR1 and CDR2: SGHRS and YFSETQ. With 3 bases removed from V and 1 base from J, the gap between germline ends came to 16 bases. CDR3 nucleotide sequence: TGCGCCAGCAGCTCCGGGGTCATGGGGACGAACACTGAAGCTTTCTTT. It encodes CASSSGVMGTNTEAFF.

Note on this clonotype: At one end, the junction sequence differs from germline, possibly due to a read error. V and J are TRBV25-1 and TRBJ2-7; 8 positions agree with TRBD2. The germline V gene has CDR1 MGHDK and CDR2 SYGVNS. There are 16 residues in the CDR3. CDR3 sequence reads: CARSELSGSNSYEQYF. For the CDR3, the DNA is TGTGCCAGGAGTGAACTAAGCGGGAGCAACTCCTACGAGCAGTACTTC.

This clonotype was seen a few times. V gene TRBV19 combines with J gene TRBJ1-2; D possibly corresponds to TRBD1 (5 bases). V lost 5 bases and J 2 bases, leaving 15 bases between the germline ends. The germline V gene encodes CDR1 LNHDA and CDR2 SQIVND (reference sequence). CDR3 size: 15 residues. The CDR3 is CASSPGHKENYGYTF. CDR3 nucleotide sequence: TGTGCCAGTAGTCCCGGACACAAAGAGAACTATGGCTACACCTTC.

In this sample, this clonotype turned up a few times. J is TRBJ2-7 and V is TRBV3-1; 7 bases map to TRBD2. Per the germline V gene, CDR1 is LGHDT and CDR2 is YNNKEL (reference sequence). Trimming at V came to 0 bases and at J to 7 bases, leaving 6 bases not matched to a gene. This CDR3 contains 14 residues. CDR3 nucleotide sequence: TGTGCCAGCAGCCAAGAGGCGGGAGATGGAGAGCAGTACGTC. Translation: CASSQEAGDGEQYV.

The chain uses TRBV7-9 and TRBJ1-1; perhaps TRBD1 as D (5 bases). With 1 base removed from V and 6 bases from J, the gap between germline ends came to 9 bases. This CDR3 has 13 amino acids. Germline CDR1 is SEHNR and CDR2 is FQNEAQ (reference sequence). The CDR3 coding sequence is TGTGCCAGCAGCTTAGTAAGACAGCCTGAAGCTTTCTTT. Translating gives CASSLVRQPEAFF. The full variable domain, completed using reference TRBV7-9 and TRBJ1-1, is DTGVSQNPRHKITKRGQNVTFRCDPISEHNRLYWYRQTLGQGPEFLTYFQNEAQLEKSRLLSDRFSAERPKGSFSTLEIQRTEQGDSAMYLCASSLVRQPEAFFGQGTRLTVV.